This T cell receptor (beta chain) was sequenced in a study of radiotherapy plus CTLA-4 blockade in lung cancer. Germline lookup yields CDR1 MNHEY and CDR2 SMNVEV (reference sequence). The ends lost 4 bases at V and 8 bases at J; junction bases unmatched: 6. There are 15 residues in the CDR3. Assay used: immunoSEQ multiplex PCR; TCRdb lists only in-frame clones, some missing. The sample carries around 44,000 clones, approximately 86% recorded once. The sample was peripheral blood, taken from a patient treated with radiotherapy plus ipilimumab. The rearrangement uses TRBV27 and TRBJ2-1; 12 bases are a match to TRBD1. This TCR was recovered from a human donor with non-small cell lung cancer that progressed on radiotherapy plus ipilimumab. Some clones in this sample may be carry-over from other donors' samples. CDR3 in DNA: TGTGCCAGCAGTTCACCGGGACAGGGGGCTCATGAGCAGTTCTTC. This encodes CASSSPGQGAHEQFF.